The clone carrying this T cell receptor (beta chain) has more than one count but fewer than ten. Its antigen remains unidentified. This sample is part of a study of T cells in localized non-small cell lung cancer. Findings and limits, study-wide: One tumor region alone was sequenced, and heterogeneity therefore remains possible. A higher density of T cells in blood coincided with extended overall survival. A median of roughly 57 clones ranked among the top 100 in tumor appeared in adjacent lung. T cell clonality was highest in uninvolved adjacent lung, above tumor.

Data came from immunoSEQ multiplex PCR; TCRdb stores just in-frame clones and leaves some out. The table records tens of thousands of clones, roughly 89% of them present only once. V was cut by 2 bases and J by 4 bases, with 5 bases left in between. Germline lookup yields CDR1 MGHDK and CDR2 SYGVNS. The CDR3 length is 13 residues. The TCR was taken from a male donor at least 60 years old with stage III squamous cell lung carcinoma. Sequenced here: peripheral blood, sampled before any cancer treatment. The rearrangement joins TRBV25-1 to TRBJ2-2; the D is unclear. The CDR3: CASSEQSTGELFF. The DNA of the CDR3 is TGTGCCAGCAGTGAACAGTCCACCGGGGAGCTGTTTTTT.